Listed below are T cell receptor beta chains from one sample, sequenced in a study of T cell clonotyping in hematopoietic cell transplantation. TCRdb keeps only in-frame clones here, not all; method: immunoSEQ multiplex PCR. This table has 16,000 or so clones, 60% to 75% appearing once. Sequencing was carried out using peripheral blood mononuclear cells. The source is a woman in her fifties or sixties in good health. Some clones in this sample may be carry-over from other donors' samples. The CDR3 runs from the conserved cysteine through the conserved F or W. The D gene is left open where the match is weak. Rows may omit the clone size; those that give it use once, few, many or a size class.

v_gene,abundance,j_gene,d_gene,CDR3aa,CDR3nt
TRBV13,-,TRBJ1-2,TRBD1,CASSPRDSYGYTF,TGTGCCAGCAGCCCACGGGACAGCTATGGCTACACCTTC
TRBV4-1,-,TRBJ1-6,-,CASSQARDSPLHF,TGCGCCAGCAGCCAAGCTCGGGATTCACCCCTCCACTTT
TRBV5-4,-,TRBJ1-5,-,CASSRGGEGQPQHF,TGTGCCAGCAGCCGGGGGGGAGAGGGTCAGCCCCAGCATTTT
TRBV30,-,TRBJ1-5,-,CAWSVSGTNQPQHF,TGTGCCTGGAGTGTCTCTGGGACCAATCAGCCCCAGCATTTT
TRBV4-1,-,TRBJ1-2,-,CASSQEGAYTF,TGCGCCAGCAGCCAAGAAGGGGCGTACACCTTC
TRBV6-1,-,TRBJ2-2,-,CASSEQGPNTGELFF,TGTGCCAGCAGTGAACAGGGGCCGAACACCGGGGAGCTGTTTTTT
TRBV20-1,-,TRBJ2-7,-,CSASGSYEQYF,TGCAGTGCTAGCGGGTCCTACGAGCAGTACTTC
TRBV4-1,few,TRBJ1-1,-,CASSPLPVGNTEAFF,TGCGCCAGCAGCCCCTTACCGGTAGGGAACACTGAAGCTTTCTTT
TRBV5-4,-,TRBJ1-2,TRBD1,CASNLQGVDGGYTF,TGTGCCAGCAATCTACAGGGGGTTGACGGTGGCTACACCTTC
TRBV5-6,-,TRBJ1-2,-,CASSPGFGGGGYTF,TGTGCCAGCAGTCCAGGGTTTGGCGGCGGTGGCTACACCTTC
TRBV29-1,-,TRBJ1-4,-,CSVGDRGGEKLFF,TGCAGCGTGGGAGACAGAGGAGGCGAAAAACTGTTTTTT
TRBV5-1,-,TRBJ2-1,-,CASIPSGDSWNEQFF,TGCGCCAGCATACCATCGGGAGATTCGTGGAATGAGCAGTTCTTC
TRBV5-6,few,TRBJ2-7,-,CASSLSSYEQYF,TGTGCCAGCAGCTTGTCTTCCTACGAGCAGTACTTC
TRBV29-1,-,TRBJ1-4,-,CSVETNEKLFF,TGCAGCGTTGAGACTAATGAAAAACTGTTTTTT
TRBV5-1,-,TRBJ1-1,-,CASSLEAPNTEAFF,TGCGCCAGCAGCTTGGAAGCACCGAACACTGAAGCTTTCTTT
TRBV19,-,TRBJ1-5,TRBD1,CASRTTGLGNQPQHF,TGTGCCAGTAGAACGACAGGGCTGGGCAATCAGCCCCAGCATTTT
TRBV9,-,TRBJ1-1,-,CASSVQMNTEAFF,TGTGCCAGCAGCGTCCAGATGAACACTGAAGCTTTCTTT
TRBV6-5,few,TRBJ1-5,-,CASSYSGAHQPQHF,TGTGCCAGCAGTTACTCCGGGGCCCATCAGCCCCAGCATTTT
TRBV5-1,-,TRBJ1-2,-,CASSLLQGIGYTF,TGCGCCAGCAGCTTGCTGCAGGGGATCGGCTACACCTTC
TRBV2,-,TRBJ1-1,-,CASLLTGTPNTEAFF,TGTGCCAGCCTCCTTACCGGGACCCCGAACACTGAAGCTTTCTTT
TRBV2,-,TRBJ1-2,-,CASSERRTNYGYTF,TGTGCCAGCAGTGAGCGCCGGACTAACTATGGCTACACCTTC
TRBV5-1,-,TRBJ2-3,TRBD2,CASSLDGLAGPTDTQYF,TGCGCCAGCTCACTGGACGGACTAGCGGGACCCACAGATACGCAGTATTTT
TRBV6-5,-,TRBJ2-5,-,CASSIATEQETQYF,TGTGCCAGCTCGATAGCGACGGAACAAGAGACCCAGTACTTC
TRBV5-4,-,TRBJ2-7,TRBD1,CASRPRGQDYEQYF,TGTGCCAGCAGGCCTAGGGGGCAGGACTACGAGCAGTACTTC
TRBV13,few,TRBJ1-6,TRBD1,CASSRGQGINSPLHF,TGTGCCAGCAGCAGAGGACAGGGGATCAATTCACCCCTCCACTTT
TRBV30,-,TRBJ2-7,-,CAWSVGRDILEQYF,TGTGCCTGGAGTGTGGGCAGGGACATCCTCGAGCAGTACTTC
TRBV4-2,-,TRBJ2-5,-,CASSQEGAAQYF,TGTGCCAGCAGCCAAGAAGGAGCAGCCCAGTACTTC
TRBV9,-,TRBJ2-1,-,CASSPGADEQFF,TGTGCCAGCAGCCCAGGGGCGGATGAGCAGTTCTTC
TRBV2,-,TRBJ1-1,TRBD1,CASSGTGGITEAFF,TGTGCCAGCAGTGGGACAGGGGGAATCACTGAAGCTTTCTTT
TRBV29-1,-,TRBJ2-1,TRBD1,CSVDDGQAVDEQFF,TGCAGCGTTGACGACGGACAGGCGGTAGATGAGCAGTTCTTC
TRBV5-1,-,TRBJ1-1,TRBD1,CASSPGTGGTEAFF,TGCGCCAGCAGCCCTGGGACAGGGGGCACTGAAGCTTTCTTT
TRBV29-1,-,TRBJ2-3,TRBD2,CSVFSSGSTDTQYF,TGCAGCGTCTTTTCTAGCGGGAGCACAGATACGCAGTATTTT
TRBV4-2,-,TRBJ2-7,-,CASSQEGGGEREGGEQYF,TGTGCCAGCAGCCAAGAGGGGGGCGGAGAAAGGGAGGGCGGCGAGCAGTACTTC
TRBV27,-,TRBJ2-2,-,CASNQAPSTGELFF,TGTGCCAGCAATCAGGCTCCGAGCACCGGGGAGCTGTTTTTT
TRBV5-1,-,TRBJ2-1,TRBD2,CATSTGTSPYNEQFF,TGCGCCACCTCTACCGGGACTAGCCCTTACAATGAGCAGTTCTTC